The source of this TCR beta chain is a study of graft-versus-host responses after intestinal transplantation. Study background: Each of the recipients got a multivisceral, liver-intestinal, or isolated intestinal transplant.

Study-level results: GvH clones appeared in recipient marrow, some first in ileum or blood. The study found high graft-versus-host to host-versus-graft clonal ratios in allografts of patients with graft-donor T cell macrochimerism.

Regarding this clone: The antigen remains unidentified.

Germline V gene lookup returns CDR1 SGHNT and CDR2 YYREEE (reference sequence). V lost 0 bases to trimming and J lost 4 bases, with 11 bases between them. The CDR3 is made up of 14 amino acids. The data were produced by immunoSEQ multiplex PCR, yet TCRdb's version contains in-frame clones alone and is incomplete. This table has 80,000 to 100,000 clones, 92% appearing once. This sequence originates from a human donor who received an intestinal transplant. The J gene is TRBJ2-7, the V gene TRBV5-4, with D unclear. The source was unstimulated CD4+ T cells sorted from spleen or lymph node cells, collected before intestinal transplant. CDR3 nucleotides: TGTGCCAGCAGCTTGGAGCCAGGAACATACGAGCAGTACTTC. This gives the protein CASSLEPGTYEQYF. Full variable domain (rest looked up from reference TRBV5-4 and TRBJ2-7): ETGVTQSPTHLIKTRGQQVTLRCSSQSGHNTVSWYQQALGQGPQFIFQYYREEENGRGNFPPRFSGLQFPNYSSELNVNALELDDSALYLCASSLEPGTYEQYFGPGTRLTVT.